This passage covers 12 T cell receptor beta chains from one sample sequenced in a study of preoperative IRX-2 immunotherapy in early breast cancer. Treatment indicated: preoperative locoregional IRX-2 cytokine immunotherapy. The repertoire was sequenced with immunoSEQ multiplex PCR; TCRdb's copy has only in-frame clones and lacks some. This sample carries about 32,000 clones, roughly 80% of them seen once, and the ten largest clones take approximately 2.7%. The material was lymph node tissue, obtained from a patient treated with IRX-2 immunotherapy. These receptors all stem from a human donor with breast cancer.

The chain has TRBV19 and TRBJ2-1; D ambiguous. Germline CDR1 LNHDA, CDR2 SQIVND (reference sequence). V gave up 7 bases and J gave up 12 bases, with 13 bases separating them. CDR3 length: 11 residues. The chain's CDR3 is CASIFSGRQFF. For the CDR3, the DNA is TGTGCCAGTATTTTTTCAGGCAGGCAGTTCTTC.

V gene TRBV18 combines with J gene TRBJ2-5; weak D call: TRBD1 (5 bases). V was pared by 3 bases and J by 3 bases, with 8 bases between. Germline V CDR1 and CDR2: KGHSH, LQKENI. This CDR3 is 13 amino acids long. In DNA, the CDR3 is TGTGCCAGCTCACCGGGCAGGGAAGAGACCCAGTACTTC. It yields the protein CASSPGREETQYF. The variable domain in full, with the rest retrieved from reference TRBV18 and TRBJ2-5, is NAGVMQNPRHLVRRRGQEARLRCSPMKGHSHVYWYRQLPEEGLKFMVYLQKENIIDESGMPKERFSAEFPKEGPSILRIQQVVRGDSAAYFCASSPGREETQYFGPGTRLLVL.

This sequence joins TRBV29-1 and TRBJ2-5; 11 nucleotides match TRBD1. This CDR3 is built from 14 residues. J gave up 2 bases and V 6 bases, and 5 bases lay outside the gene matches. Germline CDR1 is SQVTM and CDR2 is ANQGSEA. CDR3 in DNA: TGCAGCGTGGAGGGGACAGGGGGACAAGAGACCCAGTACTTC. Its protein is CSVEGTGGQETQYF.

The chain is built from TRBV6-8 and TRBJ1-5, with 8 bases fitting TRBD1. The CDR3 is made up of 14 amino acids. The V gene end was trimmed by 2 bases and the J gene end by 5 bases; junction bases not matched to a gene: 2. Germline V CDR1 and CDR2: MNHGY, SAAAGT. This CDR3 is CASSYVQGDQPQHF. Written as DNA, the CDR3 is TGTGCCAGCAGTTACGTACAGGGGGATCAGCCCCAGCATTTT.

This rearrangement joins TRBV7-5 to TRBJ1-1. TRBV7-5 is noted as a pseudogene. CDR3 size: 14 residues. The CDR3 region has the DNA TGTGCCAGCAGCTTTACGGGGGAGGGACCTGAAGCTTTCTTT. It codes for CASSFTGEGPEAFF.

This clone is a singleton in its sample. The chain employs TRBV6-8 and TRBJ1-5, with D perhaps matching TRBD1 (5 bases). The V gene lost 6 bases and the J gene lost 0 bases, with 12 bases spanning the gap. The CDR3 contains 15 residues. The germline V gene has CDR1 MNHGY and CDR2 SAAAGT. This CDR3 is CASRHDSYSNQPQHF. CDR3 nucleotide sequence: TGTGCCAGCAGACACGACAGCTATAGCAATCAGCCCCAGCATTTT.

V is TRBV28 and J is TRBJ2-3, with a possible D match to TRBD2 (5 bases). Germline V gives CDR1 MDHEN, CDR2 SYDVKM. Between the trimmed V and J ends, which lost 4 bases and 8 bases, there was a span of 10 bases. CDR3 size: 12 residues. The CDR3 coding sequence is TGTGCCAGCAGTTCCTCAGGAGGTACGCAGTATTTT. It encodes CASSSSGGTQYF. The full variable domain, completed using reference TRBV28 and TRBJ2-3, is DVKVTQSSRYLVKRTGEKVFLECVQDMDHENMFWYRQDPGLGLRLIYFSYDVKMKEKGDIPEGYSVSREKKERFSLILESASTNQTSMYLCASSSSGGTQYFGPGTRLTVL.

Only a few counts were recorded for this clone. J is TRBJ2-2 and V is TRBV7-6; 8 positions match TRBD1. Germline V gene lookup returns CDR1 SGHVS and CDR2 FNYEAQ. The length of the CDR3 is 18 residues. V trimming: 2 bases; J trimming: 6 bases; junction bases outside the gene matches: 14. The DNA for the CDR3 is TGTGCCAGCAGCTTATATGGCACAGGGGGTGGTCGGTCCGGGGAGCTGTTTTTT. Protein: CASSLYGTGGGRSGELFF.

V and J are TRBV6-8 and TRBJ2-2, with D possibly being TRBD2 (5 bases). Trimming stripped 2 bases from V and 4 bases from J, with 8 bases between. The CDR3 is made up of 14 amino acids. CDR1 is MNHGY, CDR2 SAAAGT, per germline. The CDR3, as DNA: TGTGCCAGCAGTTACCCCGGGGTCACCGGGGAGCTGTTTTTT. This gives the protein CASSYPGVTGELFF.

The rearrangement uses TRBV30 and TRBJ1-2, with unresolved D. The CDR3 extends over 12 amino acids. Germline values: CDR1 GTSNPN, CDR2 SVGIG (reference sequence). Trimming took off 4 bases at V and 7 bases at J, with 13 bases between the two ends. The CDR3 reads CAWTLGSSGYTF. CDR3 sequence (DNA): TGTGCCTGGACCCTAGGATCGAGTGGCTACACCTTC.

The chain carries TRBV30 and TRBJ2-3; D ambiguous. V was shortened by 2 bases and J by 6 bases, with 6 bases between the two germline ends. This CDR3 contains 11 residues. Looked up from germline, CDR1 is GTSNPN and CDR2 is SVGIG (reference sequence). CDR3 region: CAWSFGDTQYF. In nucleotides, the CDR3 is TGTGCCTGGAGTTTTGGTGATACGCAGTATTTT.

The chain couples TRBV7-4 to TRBJ2-1; the D is unclear. CDR1 is SGHVT, CDR2 SQSDAQ, per germline. Between the trimmed V and J ends, which lost 5 bases and 2 bases, there was a span of 10 bases. The length of the CDR3 is 14 residues. CDR3 in amino acids: CASSVEPTYNEQFF. For the CDR3, the DNA is TGTGCCAGCAGCGTAGAGCCGACCTACAATGAGCAGTTCTTC.